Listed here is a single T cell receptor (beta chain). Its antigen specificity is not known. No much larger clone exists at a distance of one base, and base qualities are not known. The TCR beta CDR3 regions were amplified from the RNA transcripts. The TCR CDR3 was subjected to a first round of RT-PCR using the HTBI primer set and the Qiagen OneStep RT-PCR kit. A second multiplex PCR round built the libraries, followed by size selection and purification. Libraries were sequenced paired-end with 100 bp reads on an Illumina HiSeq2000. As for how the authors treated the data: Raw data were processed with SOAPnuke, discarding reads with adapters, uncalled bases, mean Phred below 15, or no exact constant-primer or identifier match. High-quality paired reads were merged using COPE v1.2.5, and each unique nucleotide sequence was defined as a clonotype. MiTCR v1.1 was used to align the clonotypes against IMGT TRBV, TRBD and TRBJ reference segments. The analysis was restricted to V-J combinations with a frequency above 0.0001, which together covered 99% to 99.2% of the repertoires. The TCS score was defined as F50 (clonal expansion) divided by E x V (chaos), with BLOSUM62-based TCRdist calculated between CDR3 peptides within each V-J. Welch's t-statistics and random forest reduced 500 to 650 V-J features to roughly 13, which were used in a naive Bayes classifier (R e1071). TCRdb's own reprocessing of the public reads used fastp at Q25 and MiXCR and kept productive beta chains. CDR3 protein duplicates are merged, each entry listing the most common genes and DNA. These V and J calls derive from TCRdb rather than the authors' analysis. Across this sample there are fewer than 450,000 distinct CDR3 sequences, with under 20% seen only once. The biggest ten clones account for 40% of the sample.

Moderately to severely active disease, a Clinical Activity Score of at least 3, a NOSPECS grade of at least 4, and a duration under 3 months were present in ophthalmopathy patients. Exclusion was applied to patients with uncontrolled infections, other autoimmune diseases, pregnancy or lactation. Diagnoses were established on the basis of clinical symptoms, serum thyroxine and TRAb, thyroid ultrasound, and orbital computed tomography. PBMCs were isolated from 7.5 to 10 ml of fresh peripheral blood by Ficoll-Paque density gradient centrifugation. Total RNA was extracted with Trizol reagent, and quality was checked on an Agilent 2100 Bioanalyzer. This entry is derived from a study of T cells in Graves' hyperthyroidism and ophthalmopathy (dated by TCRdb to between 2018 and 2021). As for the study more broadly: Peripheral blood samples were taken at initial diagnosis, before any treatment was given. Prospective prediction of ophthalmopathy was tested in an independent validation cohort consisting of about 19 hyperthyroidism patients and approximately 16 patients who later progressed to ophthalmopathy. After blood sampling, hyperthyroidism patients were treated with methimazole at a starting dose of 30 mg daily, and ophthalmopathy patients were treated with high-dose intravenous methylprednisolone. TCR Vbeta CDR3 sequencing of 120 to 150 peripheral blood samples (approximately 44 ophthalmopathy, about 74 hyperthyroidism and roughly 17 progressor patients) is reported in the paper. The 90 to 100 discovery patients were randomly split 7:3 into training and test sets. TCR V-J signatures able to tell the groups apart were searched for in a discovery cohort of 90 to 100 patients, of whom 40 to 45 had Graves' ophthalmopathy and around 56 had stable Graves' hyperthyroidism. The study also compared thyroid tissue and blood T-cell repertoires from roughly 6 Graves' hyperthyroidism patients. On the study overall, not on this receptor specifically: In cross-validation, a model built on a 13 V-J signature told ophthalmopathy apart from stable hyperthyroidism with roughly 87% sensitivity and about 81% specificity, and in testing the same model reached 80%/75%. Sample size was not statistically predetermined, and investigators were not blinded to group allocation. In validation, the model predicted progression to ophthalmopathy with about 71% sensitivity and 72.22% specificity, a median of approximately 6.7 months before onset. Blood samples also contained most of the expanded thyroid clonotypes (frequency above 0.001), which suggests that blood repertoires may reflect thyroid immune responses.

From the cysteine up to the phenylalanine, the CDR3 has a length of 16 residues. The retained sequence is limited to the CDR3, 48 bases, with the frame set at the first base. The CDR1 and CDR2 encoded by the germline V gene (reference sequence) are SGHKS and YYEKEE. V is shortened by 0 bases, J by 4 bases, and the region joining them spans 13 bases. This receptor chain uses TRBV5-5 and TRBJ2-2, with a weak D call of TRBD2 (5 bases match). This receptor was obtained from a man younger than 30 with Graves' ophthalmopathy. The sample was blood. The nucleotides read TGTGCCAGCAGCTTGGAGGCGGGTCGGGTCACCGGGGAGCTGTTTTTT. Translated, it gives CASSLEAGRVTGELFF.